Shown below are 16 T cell receptor beta chains from a single sample sequenced in a study of blood T cell repertoires in COVID-19. Produced via immunoSEQ multiplex PCR; TCRdb's table is partial and in-frame only. The repertoire has around 700,000 clones, about 90% of them found once; the top ten carry over 0.2%. The sample was peripheral blood. The receptor source for this set is a woman younger than 30 with acute or convalescent COVID-19.

DNA of the CDR3: TGTGCCAGCAGCTTCAATAGGTACCGGGTGGACAGGGCTAACTATGGCTACACCTTC. Its protein is CASSFNRYRVDRANYGYTF. V and J are TRBV7-9 and TRBJ1-2; 8 nucleotides match TRBD1. Germline CDR1 and CDR2: SEHNR and FQNEAQ (reference sequence). The CDR3 runs 19 residues. V shed 3 bases and J 0 bases; nucleotides not matched to a gene: 15.

The CDR3 region is CASRNSRTEAFF. The CDR3 nucleotides read TGTGCCAGCAGGAACAGTCGGACTGAAGCTTTCTTT. The genes are TRBV6-6 and TRBJ1-1; no clear D gene. This CDR3 region has 12 residues. Trimming removed 6 bases at V and 5 bases at J, with 10 bases between. Germline V gene data show CDR1 as MNHNY and CDR2 as SVGAGI (reference sequence).

The rearrangement links TRBV19 to TRBJ2-2; the match to TRBD2 covers 8 bases. V lost 3 bases and J lost 5; bases outside the gene matches: 5. The germline V gene has CDR1 LNHDA and CDR2 SQIVND (reference sequence). The CDR3 length is 15 residues. The CDR3 region is CASSIGGGTTGELFF. CDR3 coding DNA: TGTGCCAGTAGTATTGGCGGGGGGACGACCGGGGAGCTGTTTTTT.

This chain joins TRBV24-1 and TRBJ1-2, with a weak D call TRBD1 (6 bases). Germline CDR1 reads KGHDR; CDR2 reads SFDVKD. The CDR3 totals 14 residues. Trimming took 1 base from V and 8 from J, leaving 13 bases between them. CDR3 bases: TGTGCCACCAGTGATTTAGCCAGGGGAGTGGGCTACACCTTC. This encodes CATSDLARGVGYTF.

The J gene is TRBJ1-1, the V gene TRBV7-6, with 10 bases aligning to TRBD1. V trimming: 5 bases; J trimming: 8 bases; junction bases outside the gene matches: 5. Germline CDR1 is SGHVS and CDR2 is FNYEAQ. CDR3 size: 13 residues. CDR3 in DNA: TGTGCCAGCAGCCGCGACAGGGGGCGGGAAGCTTTCTTT. Residues: CASSRDRGREAFF.

The genes are TRBV6-5 and TRBJ1-6, with 8 bases that match TRBD1. V shed 6 bases and J 9 bases; nucleotides not matched to a gene: 7. CDR1 and CDR2 (germline): MNHEY, SVGAGI. The length of the CDR3 is 14 residues. CDR3 DNA: TGTGCCAGCAGCCAGACAGGGGTAATTTCACCCCTCCACTTT. Translating gives CASSQTGVISPLHF.

This chain connects TRBV5-1 to TRBJ2-2, with 7 positions matching TRBD1. Germline lookup yields CDR1 SGHRS and CDR2 YFSETQ. With 4 bases clipped from V and 2 bases from J, the junction kept 5 bases outside the gene matches. CDR3 length equals 15 residues. For the CDR3, the DNA is TGCGCCAGCAGCCCGGGACAGACTAACACCGGGGAGCTGTTTTTT. Encoded protein: CASSPGQTNTGELFF.

The chain employs TRBV15 and TRBJ1-4; possibly TRBD1 for D (6 bases). Germline lookup yields CDR1 LNHNV and CDR2 YYDKDF (reference sequence). The CDR3 runs 15 residues. V lost 4 bases and J lost 5, with 14 bases in between. The CDR3 DNA sequence: TGTGCCACCAGCACCCTGGACAGCTCAAATGAAAAACTGTTTTTT. It specifies CATSTLDSSNEKLFF.

This rearrangement joins TRBV3-1 (or the pseudogene TRBV3-2) to TRBJ2-1; D may be TRBD2 (5 bases). This CDR3 spans 13 amino acids. The germline V gene encodes CDR1 LGHDT and CDR2 YNNKEL (reference sequence). The V and J ends lost 4 bases and 9 bases respectively, with 13 bases between them. The CDR3 spells CASSPLYRGEQFF. Here the CDR3 DNA reads TGTGCCAGCAGCCCCCTTTATCGGGGTGAGCAGTTCTTC.

The gene calls are TRBV7-9 and TRBJ1-2; 8 bases agree with TRBD1. V lost 4 bases and J lost 4; bases outside the gene matches: 5. This CDR3 region has 14 residues. CDR1 is SEHNR and CDR2 is FQNEAQ in the germline V gene (reference sequence). The CDR3 region is CASSSGQGAYGYTF. CDR3 nucleotides: TGTGCCAGCAGCTCAGGACAGGGAGCCTATGGCTACACCTTC.

The rearrangement uses TRBV29-1 and TRBJ1-2; perhaps TRBD1 as D (5 bases). CDR3 size: 12 residues. Trimming removed 7 bases from V and 6 bases from J, with 15 bases in between. The V gene's germline CDR1 is SQVTM and CDR2 ANQGSEA. The CDR3 here is CSAKETDHGYTF. In DNA form, the CDR3 reads TGCAGCGCAAAGGAGACAGATCATGGCTACACCTTC. The full variable domain, in which reference TRBV29-1 and TRBJ1-2 provide the parts outside the CDR3, is SAVISQKPSRDICQRGTSLTIQCQVDSQVTMMFWYRQQPGQSLTLIATANQGSEATYESGFVIDKFPISRPNLTFSTLTVSNMSPEDSSIYLCSAKETDHGYTFGSGTRLTVV.

The chain couples TRBV7-9 to TRBJ1-2; 10 nucleotides line up with TRBD1. The germline CDR1 and CDR2 sequences are SEHNR and FQNEAQ (reference sequence). V was pared by 6 bases and J by 6 bases, with 13 bases of the junction left unmatched. CDR3 size: 16 residues. As DNA, the CDR3 is TGTGCCAGCAGTCCCAACCGGGACAGGGGATTAGATGGCTACACCTTC. Translation gives CASSPNRDRGLDGYTF.

There are a few counts of this clone. The chain uses TRBV9 and TRBJ1-2, with no clear D. With 0 bases removed from V and 5 bases from J, the gap between germline ends came to 11 bases. The germline V gene has CDR1 SGDLS and CDR2 YYNGEE. The CDR3 contains 14 residues. The CDR3 region is CASSVDVGVYGYTF. In DNA, the CDR3 is TGTGCCAGCAGCGTAGATGTGGGAGTGTATGGCTACACCTTC.

The genes are TRBV21-1 and TRBJ2-2; the D call of TRBD1 is as the table states it, not checked on the DNA. TRBV21-1 is a pseudogene segment. The CDR3 sequence is 16 residues long. The CDR3 sequence is CASSKAKGAVAGELFF. The CDR3 bases are TGTGCCAGCAGCAAAGCCAAGGGGGCGGTAGCCGGGGAGCTGTTTTTT.

The table lists this clone with a count of one. V usage is TRBV2 and J usage is TRBJ1-2; D is ambiguous. CDR3 size: 15 residues. Trimming pared 6 bases from V and 7 bases from J, leaving 21 bases between. Germline V gene data show CDR1 as SNHLY and CDR2 as FYNNEI. CDR3 bases: TGTGCCAGCAGCTTGAAAACCGACGTAAGCGGTGGCTACACCTTC. It is translated as CASSLKTDVSGGYTF.

This chain links TRBV6-5 with TRBJ1-2; 7 bases align to TRBD1. This CDR3 is built from 15 residues. Germline CDR1 reads MNHEY; CDR2 reads SVGAGI. V lost 7 bases to trimming and J lost 4 bases; unmatched junction nucleotides: 12. CDR3 loop: CASTAGTAGFYGYTF. The CDR3 DNA reads TGTGCCAGCACCGCGGGGACAGCTGGTTTCTATGGCTACACCTTC.